The sample holds one count of the clone carrying this T cell receptor (beta chain). This specimen belongs to a study of CD8+ T cells in alopecia areata. Extraction and reverse transcription of RNA yielded cDNA as the sequencing template. This table comes from immunoSEQ multiplex PCR, and its TCRdb copy is limited to in-frame clones, with some not included. The sample shows about 200,000 clones, roughly 50% of them seen only once. This CDR3 contains 17 residues. Trimming at V came to 6 bases and at J to 2 bases, leaving 10 bases not matched to a gene. CDR1 MNHEY and CDR2 SMNVEV come from the germline V gene (reference sequence).

The chain links TRBV27 to TRBJ1-6; 7 nucleotides align to TRBD1. Sequencing was performed on CD8+ T cells sorted from blood. This sequence was found in a human donor in good health. CDR3 residues: CASSDRETEAYNSPLHF. The CDR3 coding sequence is TGTGCCAGCAGCGACAGGGAAACAGAGGCCTATAATTCACCCCTCCACTTT.